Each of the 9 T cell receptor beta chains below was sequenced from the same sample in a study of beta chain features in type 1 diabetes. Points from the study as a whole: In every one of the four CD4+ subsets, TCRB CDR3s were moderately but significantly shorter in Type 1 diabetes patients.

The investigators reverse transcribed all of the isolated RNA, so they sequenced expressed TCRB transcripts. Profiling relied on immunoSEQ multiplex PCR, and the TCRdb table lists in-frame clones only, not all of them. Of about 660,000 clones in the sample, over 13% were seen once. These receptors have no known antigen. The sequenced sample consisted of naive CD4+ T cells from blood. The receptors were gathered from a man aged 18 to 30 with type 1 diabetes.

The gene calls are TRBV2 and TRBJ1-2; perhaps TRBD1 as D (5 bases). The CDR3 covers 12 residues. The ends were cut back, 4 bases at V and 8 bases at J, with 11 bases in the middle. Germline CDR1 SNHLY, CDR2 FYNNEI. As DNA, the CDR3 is TGTGCCAGCAGTGTTATAGGGGTCGGCTACACCTTC. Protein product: CASSVIGVGYTF.

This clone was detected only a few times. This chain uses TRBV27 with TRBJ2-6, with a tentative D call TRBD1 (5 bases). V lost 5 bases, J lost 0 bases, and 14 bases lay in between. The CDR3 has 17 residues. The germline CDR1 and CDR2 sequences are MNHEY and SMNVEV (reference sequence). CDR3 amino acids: CASSLRQSPSGANVLTF. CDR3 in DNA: TGTGCCAGCAGTCTCAGACAGTCCCCCTCTGGGGCCAACGTCCTGACTTTC. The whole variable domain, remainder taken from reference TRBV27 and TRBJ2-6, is EAQVTQNPRYLITVTGKKLTVTCSQNMNHEYMSWYRQDPGLGLRQIYYSMNVEVTDKGDVPEGYKVSRKEKRNFPLILESPSPNQTSLYFCASSLRQSPSGANVLTFGAGSRLTVL.

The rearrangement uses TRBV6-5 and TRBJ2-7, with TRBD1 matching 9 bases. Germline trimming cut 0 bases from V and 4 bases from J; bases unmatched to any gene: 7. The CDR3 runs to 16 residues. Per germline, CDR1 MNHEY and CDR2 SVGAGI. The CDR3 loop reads CASSYSIAQGAYEQYF. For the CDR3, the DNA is TGTGCCAGCAGTTACTCCATTGCACAGGGGGCGTACGAGCAGTACTTC.

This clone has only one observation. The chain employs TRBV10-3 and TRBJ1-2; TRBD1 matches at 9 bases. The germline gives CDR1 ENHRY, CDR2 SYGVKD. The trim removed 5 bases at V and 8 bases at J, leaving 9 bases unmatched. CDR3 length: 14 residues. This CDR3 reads CAISHRDREGGYTF. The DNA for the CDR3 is TGTGCCATCAGTCACCGGGACAGGGAAGGCGGCTACACCTTC.

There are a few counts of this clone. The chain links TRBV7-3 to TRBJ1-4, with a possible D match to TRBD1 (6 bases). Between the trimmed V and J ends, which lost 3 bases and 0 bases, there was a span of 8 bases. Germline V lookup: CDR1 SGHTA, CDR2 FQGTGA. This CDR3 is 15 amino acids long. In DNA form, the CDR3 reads TGTGCCAGCAGCTTGACAGGAACAACTAATGAAAAACTGTTTTTT. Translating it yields CASSLTGTTNEKLFF.

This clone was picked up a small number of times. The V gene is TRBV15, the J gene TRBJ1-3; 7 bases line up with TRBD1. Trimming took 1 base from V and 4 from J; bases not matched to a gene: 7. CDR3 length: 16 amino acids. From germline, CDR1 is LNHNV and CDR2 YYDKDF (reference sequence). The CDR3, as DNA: TGTGCCACCAGCAGAGCCCCCGACAGGGCGGGAAACACCATATATTTT. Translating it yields CATSRAPDRAGNTIYF.

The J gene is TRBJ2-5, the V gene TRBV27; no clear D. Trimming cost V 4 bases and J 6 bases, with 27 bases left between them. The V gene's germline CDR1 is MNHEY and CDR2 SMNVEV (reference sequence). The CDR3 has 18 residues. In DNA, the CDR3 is TGTGCCAGCAGTTCGGCCCCAAGAAAACAGCGCATGGAGAAGACCCAGTACTTC. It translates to CASSSAPRKQRMEKTQYF.

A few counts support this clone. CDR3 nucleotides: TGTGCCAGCTCAACATGGCGGACTGAAGCTTTCTTT. It translates to CASSTWRTEAFF. The chain is built from TRBV28 and TRBJ1-1; unclear D gene. Trimming stripped 8 bases from V and 5 bases from J, with 12 bases between. Germline lookup yields CDR1 MDHEN and CDR2 SYDVKM. CDR3 size: 12 residues.

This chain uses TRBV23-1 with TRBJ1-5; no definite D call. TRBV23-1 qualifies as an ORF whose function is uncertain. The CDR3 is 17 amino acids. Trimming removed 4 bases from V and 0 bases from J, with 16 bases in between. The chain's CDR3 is CASSRARTLYSNQPQHF. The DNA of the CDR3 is TGCGCCAGCAGTCGTGCCAGGACTCTCTATAGCAATCAGCCCCAGCATTTT.